Reported below is one T cell receptor (beta chain). Between the trimmed V and J ends, which lost 0 bases and 3 bases, there was a span of 12 bases. CDR3 length: 16 amino acids. Germline V lookup: CDR1 MNHNY, CDR2 SVGAGI (reference sequence). This specimen belongs to a study of blood T cell repertoires in COVID-19. TCRdb keeps only in-frame clones here, not all; method: immunoSEQ multiplex PCR. The sample includes approximately 210,000 clones, under 90% seen only once; the top ten take approximately 3.8%. The sequence was collected from a woman older than 75 with acute or convalescent COVID-19. The sample was peripheral blood. V usage is TRBV6-6 and J usage is TRBJ1-3, with D possibly TRBD1 on 5 matching bases. CDR3 DNA sequence: TGTGCCAGCAGTTACTCGGCAACAGGCGGTGGAAACACCATATATTTT. Its protein is CASSYSATGGGNTIYF.